These T cell receptor beta chains were read from a single sample in a study of cytomegalovirus exposure and HLA in healthy donors. Profiled with immunoSEQ multiplex PCR; TCRdb holds only in-frame clones, not every one. The sample lists about 120,000 clones; around 10% were seen once. Material: PBMCs. Receptor source: a man aged 30-40 years in good health and CMV-seronegative. The CDR3 runs from the conserved cysteine through the conserved F or W. D genes are given only for firm matches. Clone size, where shown, is once, few, many, or a class for clones that have expanded.

d_gene: -
len: 13
abundance: -
j_gene: TRBJ2-7
v_gene: TRBV28
CDR3aa: CASSLQVAYEQYF
CDR3nt: TGTGCCAGCAGTTTACAAGTAGCGTACGAGCAGTACTTC

d_gene: -
len: 13
abundance: -
j_gene: TRBJ1-3
v_gene: TRBV2
CDR3aa: CASLADRGNTIYF
CDR3nt: TGTGCCAGCCTGGCCGACAGGGGAAACACCATATATTTT

d_gene: -
len: 15
abundance: few
j_gene: TRBJ2-1
v_gene: TRBV4-1
CDR3aa: CASSPRGLNNNEQFF
CDR3nt: TGCGCCAGCAGCCCGCGGGGACTTAACAACAATGAGCAGTTCTTC

d_gene: TRBD1
len: 17
abundance: -
j_gene: TRBJ2-6
v_gene: TRBV28
CDR3aa: CASRLDRGRLGANVLTF
CDR3nt: TGTGCCAGCAGACTTGACAGGGGGCGGTTGGGGGCCAACGTCCTGACTTTC

d_gene: TRBD1
len: 16
abundance: -
j_gene: TRBJ2-2
v_gene: TRBV9
CDR3aa: CASSVVGTGVRGELFF
CDR3nt: TGTGCCAGCAGCGTAGTTGGGACAGGGGTACGCGGGGAGCTGTTTTTT

d_gene: -
len: 14
abundance: -
j_gene: TRBJ2-5
v_gene: TRBV28
CDR3aa: CASNERQIQETQYF
CDR3nt: TGTGCCAGCAACGAGCGGCAAATCCAAGAGACCCAGTACTTC

d_gene: TRBD1
len: 15
abundance: -
j_gene: TRBJ2-5
v_gene: TRBV15
CDR3aa: CATSLQTGGAETQYF
CDR3nt: TGTGCCACCAGCCTTCAGACAGGGGGCGCGGAGACCCAGTACTTC

d_gene: TRBD2
len: 18
abundance: once
j_gene: TRBJ2-3
v_gene: TRBV7-2
CDR3aa: CASSFGQLGRGGTDTQYF
CDR3nt: TGTGCCAGCAGCTTCGGACAGTTGGGGCGGGGGGGCACAGATACGCAGTATTTT

d_gene: -
len: 12
abundance: few
j_gene: TRBJ1-1
v_gene: TRBV10-1
CDR3aa: CATRGVNTEAFF
CDR3nt: TGCGCCACCCGCGGGGTGAACACTGAAGCTTTCTTT

d_gene: -
len: 14
abundance: -
j_gene: TRBJ1-5
v_gene: TRBV4-1
CDR3aa: CTSSQEQGPQPQHF
CDR3nt: TGCACCAGCAGCCAAGAGCAGGGGCCTCAGCCCCAGCATTTT

d_gene: TRBD2
len: 18
abundance: -
j_gene: TRBJ2-2
v_gene: TRBV4-1
CDR3aa: CASSQEPAGVVNTGELFF
CDR3nt: TGCGCCAGCAGCCAAGAACCAGCGGGGGTCGTGAACACCGGGGAGCTGTTTTTT

d_gene: -
len: 14
abundance: few
j_gene: TRBJ2-2
v_gene: TRBV18
CDR3aa: CASSPGRNTGELFF
CDR3nt: TGTGCCAGCTCACCGGGGCGGAACACCGGGGAGCTGTTTTTT

d_gene: TRBD1
len: 16
abundance: -
j_gene: TRBJ1-1
v_gene: TRBV7-9
CDR3aa: CASSKDGGAHTGGAFF
CDR3nt: TGTGCCAGCAGCAAAGACGGTGGAGCTCACACAGGGGGAGCTTTCTTT

d_gene: -
len: 13
abundance: few
j_gene: TRBJ2-7
v_gene: TRBV29-1
CDR3aa: CSVGDTEIHEQYF
CDR3nt: TGCAGCGTCGGGGACACCGAGATCCACGAGCAGTACTTC

d_gene: TRBD1
len: 14
abundance: few
j_gene: TRBJ2-7
v_gene: TRBV5-1
CDR3aa: CASSSGQATYEQYF
CDR3nt: TGCGCCAGCAGCTCGGGACAGGCCACCTACGAGCAGTACTTC

d_gene: TRBD1
len: 14
abundance: few
j_gene: TRBJ1-1
v_gene: TRBV10-3
CDR3aa: CAISETGEAAEAFF
CDR3nt: TGTGCCATCAGTGAAACAGGGGAGGCCGCTGAAGCTTTCTTT

d_gene: TRBD1
len: 15
abundance: few
j_gene: TRBJ2-5
v_gene: TRBV28
CDR3aa: CASSLNRGNQETQYF
CDR3nt: TGTGCCAGCAGTTTAAACAGGGGTAACCAAGAGACCCAGTACTTC

d_gene: TRBD1
len: 18
abundance: medium-sized
j_gene: TRBJ1-5
v_gene: TRBV5-4
CDR3aa: CASSRMGQGGNSNQPQHF
CDR3nt: TGTGCCAGCAGCCGTATGGGACAGGGAGGGAATAGCAATCAGCCCCAGCATTTT

d_gene: -
len: 11
abundance: few
j_gene: TRBJ1-2
v_gene: TRBV29-1
CDR3aa: CSSRGFDGYTF
CDR3nt: TGCAGCTCAAGGGGTTTCGATGGCTACACCTTC

d_gene: -
len: 12
abundance: -
j_gene: TRBJ2-7
v_gene: TRBV2
CDR3aa: CATRDNPYEQYF
CDR3nt: TGTGCCACCAGGGACAATCCCTACGAGCAGTACTTC

d_gene: TRBD2
len: 15
abundance: -
j_gene: TRBJ2-7
v_gene: TRBV5-4
CDR3aa: CASSLRGGLPYEQYF
CDR3nt: TGTGCCAGCAGCTTGCGCGGGGGTCTTCCCTACGAGCAGTACTTC

d_gene: TRBD1
len: 13
abundance: -
j_gene: TRBJ2-7
v_gene: TRBV19
CDR3aa: CASSQTGGYEQYF
CDR3nt: TGTGCCAGTAGTCAGACAGGGGGCTACGAGCAGTACTTC

d_gene: TRBD1
len: 15
abundance: -
j_gene: TRBJ1-1
v_gene: TRBV28
CDR3aa: CASSRDRGMNTEAFF
CDR3nt: TGTGCCAGCAGTCGGGACAGGGGAATGAACACTGAAGCTTTCTTT

d_gene: TRBD1
len: 15
abundance: -
j_gene: TRBJ1-1
v_gene: TRBV7-2
CDR3aa: CASSRRDRVIGAAFF
CDR3nt: TGTGCCAGCAGTCGCCGGGACAGGGTTATAGGGGCAGCTTTCTTT

d_gene: -
len: 13
abundance: few
j_gene: TRBJ1-1
v_gene: TRBV5-1
CDR3aa: CASSPGRLSEAFF
CDR3nt: TGCGCCAGCAGTCCGGGGAGGCTGTCTGAAGCTTTCTTT

d_gene: -
len: 14
abundance: -
j_gene: TRBJ1-2
v_gene: TRBV7-9
CDR3aa: CASSSLRFNYGYTF
CDR3nt: TGTGCCAGCAGCTCACTCAGGTTTAACTATGGCTACACCTTC

d_gene: TRBD1
len: 13
abundance: -
j_gene: TRBJ1-6
v_gene: TRBV5-1
CDR3aa: CASSWTGDSPLHF
CDR3nt: TGCGCCAGCAGCTGGACAGGGGATTCACCCCTCCACTTT

d_gene: -
len: 14
abundance: -
j_gene: TRBJ2-2
v_gene: TRBV18
CDR3aa: CASSGQSNTGELFF
CDR3nt: TGTGCCAGCTCAGGACAGTCGAACACCGGGGAGCTGTTTTTT

d_gene: -
len: 13
abundance: -
j_gene: TRBJ1-4
v_gene: TRBV21-1
CDR3aa: CASSMGCYEKLFF
CDR3nt: TGTGCCAGCAGCATGGGCTGCTATGAAAAACTGTTTTTT

d_gene: TRBD1
len: 14
abundance: few
j_gene: TRBJ1-2
v_gene: TRBV7-8
CDR3aa: CASVSGTGTYGYTF
CDR3nt: TGTGCCAGCGTGAGCGGGACAGGGACTTATGGCTACACCTTC

d_gene: TRBD2
len: 14
abundance: few
j_gene: TRBJ2-7
v_gene: TRBV6-5
CDR3aa: CASSRAGDRYEQYF
CDR3nt: TGTGCCAGCAGTCGCGCGGGGGACCGCTACGAGCAGTACTTC

d_gene: TRBD1
len: 12
abundance: -
j_gene: TRBJ1-1
v_gene: TRBV28
CDR3aa: CASRQGGTEAFF
CDR3nt: TGTGCCAGCAGACAGGGGGGGACTGAAGCTTTCTTT

d_gene: -
len: 12
abundance: -
j_gene: TRBJ1-1
v_gene: TRBV10-3
CDR3aa: CATWDMNTEAFF
CDR3nt: TGTGCCACCTGGGACATGAACACTGAAGCTTTCTTT

d_gene: TRBD1
len: 16
abundance: few
j_gene: TRBJ2-5
v_gene: TRBV7-6
CDR3aa: CASSLVGTGERGTQYF
CDR3nt: TGTGCCAGCAGCTTAGTAGGGACAGGGGAGCGGGGGACCCAGTACTTC

d_gene: TRBD2
len: 15
abundance: -
j_gene: TRBJ2-2
v_gene: TRBV7-9
CDR3aa: CASSLLASGNGGLFF
CDR3nt: TGTGCCAGCAGCTTACTGGCTAGCGGGAATGGAGGGCTGTTTTTT

d_gene: TRBD1
len: 13
abundance: medium-sized
j_gene: TRBJ1-1
v_gene: TRBV6-5
CDR3aa: CASSETGDTEAFF
CDR3nt: TGTGCCAGCAGCGAGACAGGGGACACTGAAGCTTTCTTT

d_gene: -
len: 16
abundance: few
j_gene: TRBJ1-2
v_gene: TRBV28
CDR3aa: CASILGGATGNYGYTF
CDR3nt: TGTGCCAGCATCCTAGGGGGGGCAACGGGTAACTATGGCTACACCTTC

d_gene: TRBD2
len: 15
abundance: few
j_gene: TRBJ2-7
v_gene: TRBV19
CDR3aa: CASGNGAGGPNEQYF
CDR3nt: TGTGCCAGCGGTAACGGGGCGGGAGGCCCCAACGAGCAGTACTTC

d_gene: TRBD2
len: 16
abundance: few
j_gene: TRBJ2-3
v_gene: TRBV9
CDR3aa: CASSVGTSGGVDTQYF
CDR3nt: TGTGCCAGCAGCGTAGGGACTAGCGGGGGGGTGGATACGCAGTATTTT

d_gene: TRBD2
len: 19
abundance: -
j_gene: TRBJ2-3
v_gene: TRBV7-2
CDR3aa: CASSARPTGLAGGTDTQYF
CDR3nt: TGTGCCAGCAGCGCCCGACCTACGGGCCTAGCGGGGGGAACAGATACGCAGTATTTT

d_gene: TRBD2
len: 13
abundance: few
j_gene: TRBJ2-1
v_gene: TRBV12-5
CDR3aa: CASGTSADNEQFF
CDR3nt: TGTGCTAGTGGAACTAGCGCGGACAATGAGCAGTTCTTC